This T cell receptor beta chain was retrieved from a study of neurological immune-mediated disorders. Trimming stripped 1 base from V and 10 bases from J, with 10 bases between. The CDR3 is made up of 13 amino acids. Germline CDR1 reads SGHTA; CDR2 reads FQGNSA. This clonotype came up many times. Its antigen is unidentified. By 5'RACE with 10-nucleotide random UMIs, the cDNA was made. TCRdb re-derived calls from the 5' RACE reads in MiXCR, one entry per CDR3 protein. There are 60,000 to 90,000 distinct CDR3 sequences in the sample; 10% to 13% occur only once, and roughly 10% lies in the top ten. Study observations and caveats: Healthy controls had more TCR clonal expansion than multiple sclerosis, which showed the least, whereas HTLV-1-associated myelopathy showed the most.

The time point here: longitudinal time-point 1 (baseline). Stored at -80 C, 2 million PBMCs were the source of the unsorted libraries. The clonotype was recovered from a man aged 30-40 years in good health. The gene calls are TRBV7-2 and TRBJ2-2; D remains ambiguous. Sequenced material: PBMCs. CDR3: CASSLVSSVELFF. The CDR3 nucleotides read TGTGCCAGCAGCTTAGTAAGCTCGGTGGAGCTGTTTTTT.